Listed here are 20 T cell receptor beta chains from one sample, sequenced in a study of blood T cell repertoires in COVID-19. The data were produced by immunoSEQ multiplex PCR, yet TCRdb's version contains in-frame clones alone and is incomplete. The sample records around 200,000 clones, approximately 85% being singletons. Source material: PBMCs or T cells enriched from blood (not recorded which). These receptors were collected from a man aged 35 to 55 with acute COVID-19.

V gene TRBV28 combines with J gene TRBJ2-4; D is possibly TRBD1 (5 bases). The CDR3 spans 14 residues. The V end lost 6 bases, the J end lost 4 bases, and 13 bases lay between the germline ends. Germline V gene sequence: CDR1 MDHEN, CDR2 SYDVKM. The CDR3 loop reads CASREQATKNIQYF. In DNA, the CDR3 is TGTGCCAGCAGAGAACAGGCGACGAAAAACATTCAGTACTTC.

The rearrangement links TRBV6-5 to TRBJ1-2; 8 nucleotides agree with TRBD1. Germline CDR1 MNHEY, CDR2 SVGAGI. Trimming removed 2 bases from V and 8 bases from J; junction bases left unmatched: 4. The CDR3 sequence is 13 residues long. The CDR3 sequence: CASSYGQGRGYTF. The CDR3 coding sequence is TGTGCCAGCAGTTACGGACAGGGAAGGGGCTACACCTTC.

The CDR3, as DNA: TGTGCCAGTACCGACAGGGGGACCCGCAATCAGCCCCAGCATTTT. It specifies CASTDRGTRNQPQHF. The chain carries TRBV19 and TRBJ1-5, with TRBD1 matching over 9 bases. The germline V gene has CDR1 LNHDA and CDR2 SQIVND (reference sequence). The V gene end was trimmed by 7 bases and the J gene end by 2 bases; junction bases not matched to a gene: 6. This CDR3 has 15 amino acids.

This chain uses TRBV15 with TRBJ1-3; D may be TRBD1 (5 bases). This CDR3 is 15 amino acids long. V was clipped by 0 bases and J by 4 bases, with 10 bases between them. Germline V gives CDR1 LNHNV, CDR2 YYDKDF (reference sequence). The CDR3 DNA reads as TGTGCCACCAGCAGAGAAATGGGACTCGGAAACACCATATATTTT. Encoded protein: CATSREMGLGNTIYF.

The chain employs TRBV14 and TRBJ2-6; D is unresolved. The CDR3 is made up of 15 amino acids. The V end was cut by 4 bases, the J end by 0 bases, with 7 bases between. Germline CDR1 reads SGHDN; CDR2 reads FVKESK. The CDR3 region is CASSPGSSGANVLTF. In nucleotides, the CDR3 is TGTGCCAGCAGCCCCGGTTCCTCTGGGGCCAACGTCCTGACTTTC. The full variable domain, completed using reference TRBV14 and TRBJ2-6, is EAGVTQFPSHSVIEKGQTVTLRCDPISGHDNLYWYRRVMGKEIKFLLHFVKESKQDESGMPNNRFLAERTGGTYSTLKVQPAELEDSGVYFCASSPGSSGANVLTFGAGSRLTVL.

This CDR3 is CASSQVDAGGHGYTF. In DNA form, the CDR3 reads TGTGCCAGCAGCCAAGTGGATGCGGGGGGGCATGGCTACACCTTC. The V and J genes are TRBV4-2 and TRBJ1-2; D may be TRBD1 (6 bases). Trimming removed 1 base at V and 6 bases at J, with 15 bases between. The V gene's germline CDR1 is LGHNA and CDR2 YNFKEQ. The CDR3 contains 15 residues.

CDR3 sequence reads: CASSFGTSGSANEQFF. The CDR3 region has the DNA TGTGCCAGCAGCTTTGGGACTAGCGGGAGTGCGAATGAGCAGTTCTTC. The rearrangement joins TRBV5-6 to TRBJ2-1; the match to TRBD2 covers 14 bases. The junction had 5 bases not matched to a gene; V was cut back by 2 bases and J by 7 bases. Germline V gene data show CDR1 as SGHDT and CDR2 as YYEEEE. The length of the CDR3 is 16 residues.

The chain is built from TRBV2 and TRBJ2-3; 14 nucleotides match TRBD2. The CDR3 is 16 amino acids. Germline V lookup: CDR1 SNHLY, CDR2 FYNNEI. Trimming took 9 bases from V and 1 from J; bases not matched to a gene: 6. CDR3 loop: CARRLAGGPGTDTQYF. The CDR3 DNA sequence: TGTGCCAGACGACTAGCGGGAGGGCCGGGCACAGATACGCAGTATTTT.

CDR3 region: CSVPIGVKQGQGGYTF. For the CDR3, the DNA is TGCAGCGTCCCGATCGGGGTGAAACAGGGGCAGGGTGGCTACACCTTC. V gene TRBV29-1 combines with J gene TRBJ1-2, with 7 nucleotides matching TRBD1. The V segment lost 6 bases and the J segment 7 bases; nucleotides outside the gene matches: 20. The V gene's germline CDR1 is SQVTM and CDR2 ANQGSEA. CDR3 size: 16 residues.

This clone was counted a few times. This chain links TRBV7-3 with TRBJ2-2; a weak D match, TRBD2 (6 bases). This CDR3 comprises 17 residues. V dropped 5 bases and J dropped 5 bases, with 21 bases sitting between them. The germline V gene encodes CDR1 SGHTA and CDR2 FQGTGA. CDR3 bases: TGTGCCAGCAGCCTCGGGGGTGTCAGGGCGAGGACCGGGGAGCTGTTTTTT. Amino acids: CASSLGGVRARTGELFF.

The rearrangement uses TRBV2 and TRBJ1-4; D is undetermined. The CDR3 has 16 residues. Per the germline V gene, CDR1 is SNHLY and CDR2 is FYNNEI. The V gene lost 6 bases and the J gene lost 0 bases, with 14 bases spanning the gap. The CDR3 region is CASRVERAATNEKLFF. The CDR3 nucleotides are TGTGCCAGCAGGGTCGAGCGGGCTGCAACTAATGAAAAACTGTTTTTT.

CDR3 nucleotides: TGCGCCAGCAGCACTACTAGCGGGAGCTACGAGCAGTACTTC. Protein product: CASSTTSGSYEQYF. V is TRBV5-1 and J is TRBJ2-7; TRBD2 agrees at 11 bases. This CDR3 is 14 amino acids long. With 4 bases clipped from V and 3 bases from J, the junction kept 3 bases outside the gene matches. In germline, CDR1 is SGHRS, CDR2 YFSETQ.

This clone was detected once. This sequence joins TRBV10-3 and TRBJ2-7; D is possibly TRBD2 (6 bases). The CDR3 is 15 amino acids. Trimming cost V 2 bases and J 0 bases, with 11 bases left between them. Looked up from germline, CDR1 is ENHRY and CDR2 is SYGVKD. The CDR3 is CAISERDSSSYEQYF. DNA of the CDR3: TGTGCCATCAGTGAGAGGGACTCGAGCTCCTACGAGCAGTACTTC.

The V gene is TRBV19, the J gene TRBJ2-7; D may be TRBD1 (7 bases). With 6 bases removed from V and 1 base from J, the gap between germline ends came to 13 bases. Per the germline V gene, CDR1 is LNHDA and CDR2 is SQIVND (reference sequence). The CDR3 has 14 residues. DNA of the CDR3: TGTGCCAGTAGGCGGGACAGATATTCCTACGAGCAGTACTTC. It is translated as CASRRDRYSYEQYF.

This CDR3 reads CAWSVNRNYGYTF. The CDR3 bases are TGTGCCTGGAGTGTAAACAGGAACTATGGCTACACCTTC. The chain links TRBV30 to TRBJ1-2; a possible D gene is TRBD1 (5 bases). The germline V and J ends were trimmed by 0 bases and 2 bases, with 7 bases remaining between them. CDR1 is GTSNPN, CDR2 SVGIG, per germline (reference sequence). The CDR3 loop spans 13 amino acids.

The CDR3 here is CASSPSREHGYTF. The CDR3 bases are TGTGCCAGCAGCCCCTCGCGAGAGCATGGCTACACCTTC. V and J are TRBV7-3 and TRBJ1-2; D gene unclear. V lost 5 bases and J lost 6, with 13 bases in between. CDR3 length equals 13 residues. Germline lookup yields CDR1 SGHTA and CDR2 FQGTGA. The full variable domain, completed using reference TRBV7-3 and TRBJ1-2, is GAGVSQTPSNKVTEKGKYVELRCDPISGHTALYWYRQSLGQGPEFLIYFQGTGAADDSGLPNDRFFAVRPEGSVSTLKIQRTERGDSAVYLCASSPSREHGYTFGSGTRLTVV.

The genes are TRBV6-2 or TRBV6-3 and TRBJ1-6; D perhaps matches TRBD1 (5 bases). V was pared by 5 bases and J by 5 bases, with 13 bases between. Germline loops: CDR1 MNHEY, CDR2 SVGEGT. The CDR3 runs 15 residues. Here the CDR3 reads CASSRGDVDNSPLHF. CDR3 bases: TGTGCCAGCAGTCGCGGGGACGTAGATAATTCACCCCTCCACTTT.

This clone appeared once. The rearrangement uses TRBV10-1 and TRBJ1-2; D not resolved. The CDR3 runs to 13 residues. Trimming left V 2 bases short and J 5 bases short, with 9 bases between. Per the germline V gene, CDR1 is WNHNN and CDR2 is SYGVQD (reference sequence). CDR3 region: CASSEQREYGYTF. CDR3 nucleotide sequence: TGCGCCAGCAGTGAGCAAAGGGAGTATGGCTACACCTTC.

This rearrangement joins TRBV2 to TRBJ1-4, with D unresolved. The V end was cut by 8 bases, the J end by 8 bases, with 18 bases between. Germline values: CDR1 SNHLY, CDR2 FYNNEI. This CDR3 region has 14 residues. CDR3 sequence reads: CASAETSRSEKLFF. The CDR3 bases are TGTGCCAGCGCCGAGACATCTCGGTCCGAAAAACTGTTTTTT.

The gene calls are TRBV9 and TRBJ2-1; 9 bases are shared with TRBD2. This CDR3 comprises 16 residues. CDR1 SGDLS and CDR2 YYNGEE come from the germline V gene. V shed 0 bases and J 9 bases; nucleotides not matched to a gene: 10. In nucleotides, the CDR3 is TGTGCCAGCAGCGTAGCTGCGGGAGGGAGTTTTGGTGAGCAGTTCTTC. This sequence encodes CASSVAAGGSFGEQFF.